This T cell receptor (beta chain) was observed in a study of blood T cell repertoires in COVID-19. Study information: Sites across the United States, Italy and Spain contributed samples from acute and convalescent COVID-19. The analysed material was cDNA or gDNA that came from T cells, B-cell-depleted T cells, or PBMCs.

Per the authors' pipeline: Estimated nucleated cell counts came from reference gene primer amplification. Libraries were prepared by immunoSEQ multiplex PCR; TCRdb keeps only in-frame clonotypes and omits some of them. V and J calls and clone size are those listed in that table; D and trimming were worked out from the DNA. The table has approximately 170,000 clones, 86% seen once. This clonotype was obtained from a woman aged 70 to 79 with acute or convalescent COVID-19. The sequencing input was peripheral blood.

CDR3 nucleotides: TGTGCCAGCAGGGACCGGCAGGGGTCGGCCGGGGAGCTGTTTTTT. Amino acids: CASRDRQGSAGELFF. The chain joins TRBV27 to TRBJ2-2; tentatively, D is TRBD1 (6 bases). CDR3 length: 15 amino acids. Trimming took off 6 bases at V and 6 bases at J, with 17 bases between the two ends. In germline, CDR1 is MNHEY, CDR2 SMNVEV (reference sequence).